Each of the 18 T cell receptor beta chains below was sequenced from the same sample in a study of blood T cell repertoires in COVID-19. Assay used: immunoSEQ multiplex PCR; TCRdb lists only in-frame clones, some missing. Among 170,000 or so clones, almost 80% were seen once, and the ten largest hold 17%. Specimen: PBMCs or T cells enriched from blood (not recorded which). These receptors all stem from a woman between 45 and 60 years old who had recovered from COVID-19.

This clone turned up a few times. This chain joins TRBV19 and TRBJ1-5, with TRBD1 matching 12 bases. V gave up 5 bases and J gave up 6 bases; unmatched junction bases: 2. The CDR3 sequence is 14 residues long. The germline CDR1 and CDR2 sequences are LNHDA and SQIVND (reference sequence). CDR3 amino acids: CASSGTGGGQPQHF. DNA of the CDR3: TGTGCCAGTAGTGGGACAGGGGGCGGTCAGCCCCAGCATTTT.

This chain connects TRBV7-2 to TRBJ2-7, with D tentatively TRBD2 (6 bases). The CDR3 sequence is 15 residues long. CDR1 and CDR2 (germline): SGHTA, FQGNSA. Trimming left V 3 bases short and J 2 bases short, with 14 bases between. The CDR3 here is CASSLASGEAYEQYF. For the CDR3, the DNA is TGTGCCAGCAGCTTGGCTTCTGGGGAGGCCTACGAGCAGTACTTC.

The rearrangement joins TRBV3-1 (or the pseudogene TRBV3-2) to TRBJ2-7, with 8 bases that match TRBD1. The CDR3 loop spans 15 amino acids. Germline loops: CDR1 LGHDT, CDR2 YNNKEL (reference sequence). Germline trimming cut 3 bases from V and 6 bases from J; bases unmatched to any gene: 10. The CDR3 loop reads CASSHSGGLGREQYF. The DNA of the CDR3 is TGTGCCAGCAGCCACTCAGGGGGCCTGGGTCGCGAGCAGTACTTC.

V is TRBV29-1 and J is TRBJ1-2; 11 bases match TRBD1. Trimming cost V 3 bases and J 7 bases; bases outside gene matches: 4. This CDR3 has 13 amino acids. Germline lookup yields CDR1 SQVTM and CDR2 ANQGSEA. CDR3 DNA: TGCAGCGTTGAGGACAGGGGGCTGCGTGGCTACACCTTC. Its protein is CSVEDRGLRGYTF.

This clone was counted between two and nine times. This chain connects TRBV28 to TRBJ2-7, with TRBD2 matching over 12 bases. Germline CDR1 reads MDHEN; CDR2 reads SYDVKM. The CDR3 spans 16 residues. V trimming: 6 bases; J trimming: 4 bases; junction bases outside the gene matches: 10. The CDR3 is CASSPKLAGGWYEQYF. The CDR3 bases are TGTGCCAGCAGCCCAAAACTAGCGGGAGGATGGTACGAGCAGTACTTC.

This clone was found a few times. Different DNA sequences within this sample yield the same CDR3. The chain recombines TRBV7-2 with TRBJ1-3; TRBD1 is a possible D gene (5 bases). CDR3 length: 16 amino acids. Looked up from germline, CDR1 is SGHTA and CDR2 is FQGNSA. Trimming cost V 0 bases and J 0 bases, with 9 bases left between them. The CDR3 nucleotides are TGTGCCAGCAGCTTAGCGGCGCAGGGCTCTGGAAACACCATATATTTT. Its protein is CASSLAAQGSGNTIYF.

V usage is TRBV11-3 and J usage is TRBJ2-2; perhaps TRBD1 as D (5 bases). Germline V lookup: CDR1 SGHNT, CDR2 YENEEA. The CDR3 is 14 amino acids. Trimming removed 6 bases from V and 3 bases from J, with 11 bases in between. The CDR3 region is CASSNIGDTGELFF. CDR3 DNA sequence: TGTGCCAGCAGTAATATAGGGGACACCGGGGAGCTGTTTTTT.

This chain links TRBV27 with TRBJ2-2, with 13 bases aligning to TRBD2. The CDR3 extends over 18 amino acids. With 3 bases clipped from V and 4 bases from J, the junction kept 8 bases outside the gene matches. Germline loops: CDR1 MNHEY, CDR2 SMNVEV (reference sequence). DNA for the CDR3: TGTGCCAGCAGTTTTGGACTAGCGGGAGTGTCGGGCACCGGGGAGCTGTTTTTT. Translating gives CASSFGLAGVSGTGELFF.

This clone appeared a few times. The CDR3 DNA reads as TGTGCCAGCAGCTTAAGCCCCCGGTTGGTGAACACTGAAGCTTTCTTT. It specifies CASSLSPRLVNTEAFF. V usage is TRBV7-9 and J usage is TRBJ1-1, with D uncertain. V lost 2 bases and J 0 bases, leaving 13 bases between the germline ends. The CDR3 contains 16 residues. Germline values: CDR1 SEHNR, CDR2 FQNEAQ (reference sequence).

The chain carries TRBV27 and TRBJ1-4, with 7 bases that match TRBD1. Per the germline V gene, CDR1 is MNHEY and CDR2 is SMNVEV (reference sequence). The ends lost 3 bases at V and 3 bases at J; junction bases unmatched: 7. The CDR3 runs 16 residues. The CDR3: CASSFYRGHSNEKLFF. The DNA of the CDR3 is TGTGCCAGCAGTTTCTACAGGGGACATTCTAATGAAAAACTGTTTTTT.

V gene TRBV7-9 combines with J gene TRBJ1-1, with TRBD1 identical over 11 bases. J was trimmed by 6 bases and V by 5 bases; bases with no gene match: 11. The CDR3 length is 16 residues. Germline values: CDR1 SEHNR, CDR2 FQNEAQ (reference sequence). The CDR3 region has the DNA TGTGCCAGCAGCGACGTGGGGACAGGGGGTCCCCCTGAAGCTTTCTTT. It specifies CASSDVGTGGPPEAFF.

The chain employs TRBV7-8 and TRBJ2-1, with D hard to call. Germline V gives CDR1 SGHVS, CDR2 FQNEAQ. V was shortened by 1 base and J by 2 bases, with 3 bases between the two germline ends. The CDR3 is 13 residues long. The CDR3 DNA follows: TGTGCCAGCAGCTTAGTAGCCTACAATGAGCAGTTCTTC. This codes for CASSLVAYNEQFF.

This clone was counted a single time. The V call is TRBV3-1 (or the pseudogene TRBV3-2), the J call TRBJ1-2; D gene unclear. Trimming removed 0 bases at V and 4 bases at J, with 6 bases between. CDR1 and CDR2 from the germline V gene are LGHDT and YNNKEL (reference sequence). This CDR3 is 13 amino acids long. CDR3 sequence reads: CASSQEVAYGYTF. CDR3 nucleotides: TGTGCCAGCAGCCAAGAGGTAGCCTATGGCTACACCTTC.

The chain joins TRBV18 to TRBJ1-4, with 7 bases that match TRBD1. The CDR3 length is 14 residues. Trimming took 6 bases from V and 6 from J; bases not matched to a gene: 7. The germline gives CDR1 KGHSH, CDR2 LQKENI. The CDR3: CASSADRADEKLFF. The CDR3 DNA is TGTGCCAGCTCGGCCGACAGGGCGGATGAAAAACTGTTTTTT.

The V call is TRBV6-2 or TRBV6-3, the J call TRBJ2-5; perhaps TRBD1 as D (6 bases). CDR3 length: 16 amino acids. Trimming left V 2 bases short and J 7 bases short, with 20 bases between. In germline, CDR1 is MNHEY, CDR2 SVGEGT. CDR3 sequence (DNA): TGTGCCAGCAGTTACCCGCGGCGGCAGGGGCTAGGGACCCAGTACTTC. This codes for CASSYPRRQGLGTQYF.

This chain uses TRBV30 with TRBJ1-6, with 7 bases matching TRBD1. Unmatched junction bases numbered 12, after V lost 3 bases and J lost 7 bases. The CDR3 contains 16 residues. CDR1 and CDR2 from the germline V gene are GTSNPN and SVGIG (reference sequence). This CDR3 reads CAWRYPSGTANSPLHF. The CDR3 DNA is TGTGCCTGGAGATACCCGTCGGGGACAGCAAATTCACCCCTCCACTTT.

V is TRBV18 and J is TRBJ1-1; D unclear. Deletions cut 0 bases from V and 0 bases from J, with 11 bases between. The CDR3 totals 16 residues. Germline V gene sequence: CDR1 KGHSH, CDR2 LQKENI. The CDR3 DNA is TGTGCCAGCTCACCACCCGGGTCGGCCCTGAACACTGAAGCTTTCTTT. Translation gives CASSPPGSALNTEAFF.

This chain links TRBV4-2 with TRBJ1-5; D gene uncertain. Germline-derived CDR1 and CDR2 are LGHNA and YNFKEQ. V lost 4 bases and J lost 7, with 11 bases in between. This CDR3 is 13 amino acids long. The CDR3 DNA sequence: TGTGCCAGCAGCCCTGGCGGGGAGCAGCCCCAGCATTTT. This gives the protein CASSPGGEQPQHF.